What follows describes a single T cell receptor beta chain. What it binds is not known. This sample is part of a study of cytomegalovirus exposure and HLA in healthy donors. Findings and limits, study-wide: The dataset shows that most TCR sequences were rare, while some public TCRs occurred in many donors. In a later analysis, several top co-occurrence clusters appeared linked to parvovirus B19, influenza, CMV and Epstein-Barr virus. When a later analysis was performed, an Asian-associated ancestry cluster reportedly had fewer N-insertions than the roughly 700-donor mean.

The PCR had 60 Vbeta and 13 Jbeta primers. The table came from immunoSEQ multiplex PCR; TCRdb's copy has only in-frame clones and leaves some out. Of 110,000 to 150,000 clones listed, 8.5% to 10% are singletons. This CDR3 is 14 amino acids long. The germline CDR1 and CDR2 sequences are MNHEY and SMNVEV (reference sequence). Sequencing was performed on PBMCs. The gene calls are TRBV27 and TRBJ2-5; D perhaps matches TRBD1 (6 bases). Gene TRBJ2-7 matches the end of the DNA better, so the J call may be wrong. The clonotype originates from a man between 45 and 60 years old in good health and CMV-seronegative. The CDR3, as DNA: TGTGCCAGCAGTTCCAGGGGAACTCTCTACGAGCAGTACTTC. Translated: CASSSRGTLYEQYF.